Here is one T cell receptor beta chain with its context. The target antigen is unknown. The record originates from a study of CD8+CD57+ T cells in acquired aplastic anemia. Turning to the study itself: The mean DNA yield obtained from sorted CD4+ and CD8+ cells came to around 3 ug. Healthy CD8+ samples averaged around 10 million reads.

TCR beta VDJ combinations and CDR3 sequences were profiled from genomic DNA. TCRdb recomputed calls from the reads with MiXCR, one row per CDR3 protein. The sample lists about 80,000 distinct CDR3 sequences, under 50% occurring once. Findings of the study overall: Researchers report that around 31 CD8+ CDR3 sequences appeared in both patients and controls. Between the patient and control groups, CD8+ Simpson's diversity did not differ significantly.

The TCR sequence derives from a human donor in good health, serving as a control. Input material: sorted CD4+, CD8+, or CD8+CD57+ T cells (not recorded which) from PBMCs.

CDR3 coding DNA: TGCGCCAGCAGTGAGTCCCCAGGGGGCAATTCACCCCTCCACTTT. Protein: CASSESPGGNSPLHF. V gene TRBV10-2 combines with J gene TRBJ1-6, with 8 bases aligning to TRBD1. Trimming removed 0 bases from V and 7 bases from J; junction bases left unmatched: 2. Germline V gives CDR1 WSHSY, CDR2 SAAADI. CDR3 size: 15 residues.